This T cell receptor (beta chain) was identified in a study of identical twins. Study-wide findings and caveats: Fewer insertions were carried by abundant cord blood beta clonotypes, but none was seen in memory repertoires. Diverse VJ usage suggested most zero-insertion clonotypes were not invariant T cells. An excess of low generation probability was shown by twin-shared out-of-frame alpha sequences.

Notes on this clonotype: Its antigen is not known.

Template switching added a universal primer binding site, and final cDNA carried unique molecular identifiers. Each CDR3 protein is one row after TCRdb ran MiXCR on the 5' RACE reads. The sample contains roughly 150,000 distinct CDR3 sequences, roughly 3.5% of which appear only once. This sequence was found in a man in his late teens or twenties in good health. The sample consisted of memory T cells sorted from blood.

CDR3 bases: TGTGCCAGCAGCCTCCAAGCGGGCCCCTCCTACGAGCAGTACTTC. Translated: CASSLQAGPSYEQYF. The chain employs TRBV7-8 and TRBJ2-7; D may be TRBD2 (6 bases). Germline V gene lookup returns CDR1 SGHVS and CDR2 FQNEAQ. The V and J ends lost 5 bases and 0 bases respectively, with 14 bases between them. The CDR3 consists of 15 residues.